Included here is one T cell receptor beta chain sequence, with context. Its specific antigen is unknown. No much larger clone exists at a distance of one base, and base qualities are not known. TCR alpha and beta CDR3 regions were amplified with the iRepertoire nested amplicon-rescue multiplex PCR (arm-PCR) platform from RNA. For one-step reverse transcription and amplification, roughly 100-450 ng of tissue mRNA or PBMC total RNA was used as input. After bead purification, a secondary multiplex PCR added Illumina adapters, and libraries were gel-purified between 200 and 400 bp. The libraries contained internal 6-nucleotide barcodes that were used for demultiplexing. The libraries were sequenced on an Illumina MiSeq using 2x220 or 2x250 nucleotide paired-end reads. From the authors' description of their analysis: Paired reads were merged using FLASH 1.2.11 and were aligned to the GRCh37 human genome using BWA-MEM, after which TRA and TRB reads were extracted. An IMGT-derived reference of cassette sequences and CDR3 motifs, with pseudogenes included, was used for V and J assignment. Reads were translated in three frames, and productive CDR3s were defined by a C…FGXG motif without stop codons. Unique combinations of V-J cassette pair and CDR3 amino acid sequence were defined as clonotypes. Reads were filtered by Hamming distance, thresholded by each sample's sequence error rate in mapped regions. TCRdb reran the public reads through fastp at Q25 and MiXCR, keeping productive beta chains. CDR3 protein sequences are deduplicated, and each keeps its most common genes and DNA. TCRdb's processing, not the study's, gives the V and J calls here. A total of some 99,000 distinct CDR3 sequences appear in this sample, around 25% of them only once. Together, the top ten hold around a third of the sample.

This sample was included in a study of glioma-infiltrating T cells (TCRdb year 2016). Broadly, across the study: TCR alpha- and beta-chain repertoires were sequenced from glioma tissue, non-neoplastic brain tissue and matched peripheral blood mononuclear cells. Three low-grade glioma patients, fewer than 10 primary glioblastoma patients and three non-glioma patients contributing non-neoplastic brain tissue were included in the paired cohort. To gauge divergence between tissue and blood T-cell populations, every tissue-infiltrating repertoire was compared against the peripheral blood repertoire from the same patient. Paper-wide results and their limitations: Very few CDR3 sequences were shared between tissue and blood, attributed to high CDR3 diversity and limited sampling. VJ-independent divergence between tissue and blood was lower than expected in non-neoplastic patients but higher than expected in all gliomas, particularly low-grade gliomas. Group comparisons were based on small numbers of patients: three non-neoplastic, three low-grade glioma and roughly 8 glioblastoma patients.

Clipping removes 8 bases from V and 6 bases from J, with 15 as the unmatched junction base count. From the cysteine up to the phenylalanine, the CDR3 has a length of 16 residues. The kept DNA is CDR3 alone, 48 bases in frame from the first base. This receptor was obtained from a human donor with low-grade glioma or glioblastoma, undergoing nonglioma brain surgery, or in good health (not recorded which). The rearranged segments are TRBV12-3 or TRBV12-4 and TRBJ2-1; TRBD2 lines up with 8 middle nucleotides. The sample comprised glioma tissue, nonneoplastic brain tissue, or PBMCs (not recorded which). The nucleotides are TGTGCCAGCGGGCCCCAGCGGGGGCTACTATGCAATGAGCAGTTCTTC. Protein translation: CASGPQRGLLCNEQFF.